The 9 T cell receptor beta chains in this list originate from one sample, sequenced in a study of T cells in Graves' hyperthyroidism and ophthalmopathy. Using RNA transcripts as the source, TCR beta CDR3 regions were amplified. Carried out on the TCR CDR3, a first-round RT-PCR used the HTBI primer set. TCRdb itself ran the multiplex PCR reads through MiXCR, one entry per CDR3 protein. The data show under 300,000 distinct CDR3 sequences, with around 22% seen just once and approximately 60% held by the top ten. Sequencing was carried out using blood. The source is a man aged 25 to 40 with Graves' ophthalmopathy.

This clonotype was detected only a few times. The chain uses TRBV7-9 and TRBJ2-5, with 10 bases lining up with TRBD2. Germline loops: CDR1 SEHNR, CDR2 FQNEAQ (reference sequence). The CDR3 sequence is 14 residues long. V was clipped by 5 bases and J by 1 base; unmatched bases: 1. Here the CDR3 DNA reads TGTGCCAGCAGCCGGACTAGCGGCCAAGAGACCCAGTACTTC. Protein product: CASSRTSGQETQYF.

This clonotype was detected ten times or more. The chain has TRBV7-3 and TRBJ2-1; 8 bases match TRBD2. The length of the CDR3 is 16 residues. Germline V lookup: CDR1 SGHTA, CDR2 FQGTGA. V lost 1 base, J lost 6 bases, and 8 bases stayed unmatched. The chain's CDR3 is CASSLRPAGAVNEQFF. The CDR3 DNA reads TGTGCCAGCAGCTTAAGGCCAGCGGGAGCTGTCAATGAGCAGTTCTTC.

This clonotype showed up many times. V and J are TRBV12-3 or TRBV12-4 and TRBJ2-3, with a tentative D call TRBD2 (5 bases). The CDR3 sequence is 15 residues long. Trimming left V 1 base short and J 2 bases short, with 10 bases between. The CDR3 loop is CASSLGAGVTDTQYF. For the CDR3, the DNA is TGTGCCAGCAGTTTAGGTGCGGGTGTCACAGATACGCAGTATTTT.

This clonotype showed up just a few times. This may arise from a read error, as a much more abundant clone is one base away. The gene calls are TRBV11-2 and TRBJ2-7, with 9 positions matching TRBD1. V lost 8 bases to trimming and J lost 2 bases; unmatched junction nucleotides: 7. Germline-derived CDR1 and CDR2 are SGHAT and FQNNGV. The CDR3 extends over 14 amino acids. CDR3 in amino acids: CASGPRTGAYEQYF. DNA for the CDR3: TGTGCCAGCGGCCCGAGGACAGGGGCCTACGAGCAGTACTTC.

This clonotype has ten or more counts. V and J are TRBV20-1 and TRBJ2-1, with 10 bases aligning to TRBD2. Germline V gene data show CDR1 as DFQATT and CDR2 as SNEGSKA (reference sequence). V gave up 5 bases and J gave up 6 bases; unmatched junction bases: 7. The CDR3 spans 14 residues. This CDR3 reads CSASKLAGRNEQFF. CDR3 sequence (DNA): TGCAGTGCTTCCAAACTAGCGGGGCGCAATGAGCAGTTCTTC.

The chain couples TRBV2 to TRBJ2-1; 11 nucleotides align to TRBD2. With V trimmed by 9 bases and J by 5 bases, 3 bases remained unmatched. Per the germline V gene, CDR1 is SNHLY and CDR2 is FYNNEI. The length of the CDR3 is 13 residues. CDR3 region: CASSGRGDNEQFF. The CDR3, as DNA: TGTGCCAGTAGCGGGAGGGGCGACAATGAGCAGTTCTTC.

The sample holds a few counts of this clonotype. The V gene is TRBV7-9, the J gene TRBJ2-1, with D possibly TRBD2 on 5 matching bases. With 4 bases removed from V and 9 bases from J, the gap between germline ends came to 13 bases. There are 13 residues in the CDR3. Germline CDR1 is SEHNR and CDR2 is FQNEAQ (reference sequence). The CDR3 DNA follows: TGTGCCAGCAGCTCACCGGGATCCAGTGAGCAGTTCTTC. This gives the protein CASSSPGSSEQFF.

The V gene is TRBV27, the J gene TRBJ2-1, with 12 bases identical to TRBD2. The CDR3 spans 14 residues. CDR1 MNHEY and CDR2 SMNVEV come from the germline V gene (reference sequence). V shed 6 bases and J 7 bases; nucleotides not matched to a gene: 4. CDR3 loop: CASRLAGGGNEQFF. The CDR3 DNA is TGTGCCAGCAGACTAGCGGGAGGAGGAAATGAGCAGTTCTTC.

The chain carries TRBV20-1 and TRBJ2-2, with TRBD2 matching over 9 bases. The ends lost 3 bases at V and 2 bases at J; junction bases unmatched: 7. The V gene's germline CDR1 is DFQATT and CDR2 SNEGSKA (reference sequence). The CDR3 is made up of 16 amino acids. The CDR3 DNA sequence: TGCAGTGCTAGTGGGGTTAGCGGGAGAAACACCGGGGAGCTGTTTTTT. Its protein is CSASGVSGRNTGELFF.